This is a list of T cell receptor beta chains from one sample in a study of shared clonotypes between healthy human individuals. Generated by immunoSEQ multiplex PCR, the TCRdb table keeps only in-frame clones and is missing some. The data contain 550,000 to 700,000 clones, 73% of them singletons. The sequenced sample consisted of memory CD4+ T cells sorted from blood. The source is a woman in her twenties or thirties in good health. Both conserved end residues are part of each CDR3. The D gene is left open where the match is weak. Clone size, where shown, is once, few, many, or a class for clones that have expanded.

D gene	V gene	J gene	clone size	CDR3 protein	CDR3 DNA
.	TRBV30	TRBJ2-3	.	CAWSVAGPTQYF	TGTGCCTGGAGTGTAGCAGGCCCCACGCAGTATTTT
.	TRBV5-1	TRBJ2-4	once	CASSPQGQSKNIQYF	TGCGCCAGCAGCCCCCAAGGACAGTCAAAAAACATTCAGTACTTC
TRBD2	TRBV7-6	TRBJ2-5	.	CASSFVGTSGAQETQYF	TGTGCCAGCAGCTTCGTCGGGACTAGCGGAGCCCAAGAGACCCAGTACTTC
.	TRBV28	TRBJ1-2	.	CASSNSGSYGYTF	TGTGCCAGCAGTAATTCAGGGTCCTATGGCTACACCTTC
.	TRBV14	TRBJ2-5	few	CASSQELGSRTQYF	TGTGCCAGCAGCCAAGAACTCGGTTCTAGGACCCAGTACTTC
.	TRBV2	TRBJ1-1	.	CASEIRVSAEAFF	TGTGCCAGCGAAATAAGGGTTTCAGCTGAAGCTTTCTTT
.	TRBV30	TRBJ2-6	.	CAWSGSGSYGANVLTF	TGTGCCTGGAGTGGATCAGGGTCGTATGGGGCCAACGTCCTGACTTTC
TRBD1	TRBV7-9	TRBJ1-5	.	CASSQGTVSNQPQHF	TGTGCCAGCAGCCAAGGGACAGTTAGCAATCAGCCCCAGCATTTT
.	TRBV28	TRBJ2-7	.	CASSLAGQTYEQYF	TGTGCCAGCAGTTTGGCTGGCCAGACTTACGAGCAGTACTTC
.	TRBV5-6	TRBJ1-4	.	CASSLHGRTTNEKLFF	TGTGCCAGCAGCTTACACGGGAGGACTACTAATGAAAAACTGTTTTTT
TRBD2	TRBV28	TRBJ2-3	.	CASPPRTSGGADTQYF	TGTGCCAGCCCCCCCCGGACTAGCGGGGGGGCAGATACGCAGTATTTT
TRBD2	TRBV5-1	TRBJ2-2	few	CASSLPLAGTGELFF	TGCGCCAGCAGCTTGCCCCTAGCGGGCACCGGGGAGCTGTTTTTT
.	TRBV7-9	TRBJ1-6	.	CASSLGAAVSNSPLHF	TGTGCCAGCAGCTTAGGGGCAGCGGTTAGTAATTCACCCCTCCACTTT
.	TRBV6-1	TRBJ1-3	few	CASSEQQAGNTIYF	TGTGCCAGCAGTGAACAACAGGCTGGAAACACCATATATTTT
TRBD1	TRBV9	TRBJ1-2	.	CASGRQGSYGYTF	TGTGCCAGCGGCAGACAGGGTAGCTATGGCTACACCTTC
TRBD1	TRBV6-5	TRBJ2-7	.	CASSQGTGGIYEQYF	TGTGCCAGCAGCCAGGGGACAGGGGGTATCTACGAGCAGTACTTC
TRBD1	TRBV7-3	TRBJ1-5	.	CASSLGTGHQPQHF	TGTGCCAGCAGCCTGGGGACAGGCCATCAGCCCCAGCATTTT
.	TRBV2	TRBJ1-1	.	CASSEGFMNTEAFF	TGTGCCAGCAGTGAAGGCTTTATGAACACTGAAGCTTTCTTT
.	TRBV5-4	TRBJ2-5	.	CASSFGGGRETQYF	TGTGCCAGCAGCTTCGGAGGGGGCCGAGAGACCCAGTACTTC
TRBD1	TRBV5-1	TRBJ2-1	.	CASSPGDRDHNEQFF	TGCGCCAGCAGCCCGGGGGACAGGGATCACAATGAGCAGTTCTTC
.	TRBV28	TRBJ1-4	.	CASSLKGGESQFF	TGTGCCAGCAGTTTAAAGGGTGGAGAGTCCCAATTTTTT
.	TRBV21-1	TRBJ2-3	few	CASSKLAGVGDTQYF	TGTGCCAGCAGCAAACTAGCGGGAGTTGGAGATACGCAGTATTTT
.	TRBV7-2	TRBJ1-1	.	CASSLAANTEAFF	TGTGCCAGCAGCTTAGCGGCGAACACTGAAGCTTTCTTT
.	TRBV11-2	TRBJ2-3	few	CASSLGTNTDTQYF	TGTGCCAGCAGCTTAGGGACTAACACAGATACGCAGTATTTT
.	TRBV5-1	TRBJ2-7	.	CASSPGDRPYEQYF	TGCGCCAGCAGCCCGGGGGACAGACCCTACGAGCAGTACTTC
.	TRBV27	TRBJ2-3	.	CASSHSDTQYF	TGTGCCAGCAGCCACTCAGATACGCAGTATTTT
.	TRBV7-2	TRBJ1-2	many	CASSLYITGRGLTF	TGTGCCAGCAGCTTATATATTACCGGCCGGGGGCTAACCTTC
TRBD2	TRBV28	TRBJ2-7	.	CASSSHSGRAYEQYF	TGTGCCAGCAGCTCCCATAGCGGGAGGGCCTACGAGCAGTACTTC
.	TRBV5-1	TRBJ2-1	.	CASSFTGVNEQFF	TGCGCCAGCAGCTTCACAGGAGTGAATGAGCAGTTCTTC
.	TRBV28	TRBJ2-7	.	CASRGPDSNSYEQYF	TGTGCCAGCAGGGGACCGGACTCAAACTCCTACGAGCAGTACTTC
.	TRBV2	TRBJ2-7	.	CASRSTRGYEQYF	TGTGCCAGCAGATCGACCAGGGGCTACGAGCAGTACTTC
.	TRBV6-1	TRBJ1-5	.	CASSEGDNKGDQPQHF	TGTGCCAGCAGTGAGGGGGACAACAAAGGGGATCAGCCCCAGCATTTT
TRBD2	TRBV6-1	TRBJ2-5	few	CASTWGGRETQYF	TGTGCCAGCACTTGGGGAGGGAGGGAGACCCAGTACTTC
.	TRBV19	TRBJ1-5	.	CASTPSEGRRQSQHF	TGTGCCAGTACCCCGTCGGAGGGGCGAAGGCAGTCCCAGCATTTT
.	TRBV20-1	TRBJ2-7	.	CSASDGYEQYF	TGCAGTGCTTCGGACGGTTACGAGCAGTACTTC
.	TRBV19	TRBJ2-1	.	CASSISLSPGEPYNEQFF	TGTGCCAGTAGTATTTCCTTGTCTCCGGGAGAGCCCTACAATGAGCAGTTCTTC
.	TRBV28	TRBJ2-7	.	CASSAYTYEQYF	TGTGCCAGCAGTGCCTACACCTACGAGCAGTACTTC
TRBD1	TRBV6-5	TRBJ1-1	once	CASSQGDRPYTEAFF	TGTGCCAGCAGCCAAGGGGACAGACCTTACACTGAAGCTTTCTTT